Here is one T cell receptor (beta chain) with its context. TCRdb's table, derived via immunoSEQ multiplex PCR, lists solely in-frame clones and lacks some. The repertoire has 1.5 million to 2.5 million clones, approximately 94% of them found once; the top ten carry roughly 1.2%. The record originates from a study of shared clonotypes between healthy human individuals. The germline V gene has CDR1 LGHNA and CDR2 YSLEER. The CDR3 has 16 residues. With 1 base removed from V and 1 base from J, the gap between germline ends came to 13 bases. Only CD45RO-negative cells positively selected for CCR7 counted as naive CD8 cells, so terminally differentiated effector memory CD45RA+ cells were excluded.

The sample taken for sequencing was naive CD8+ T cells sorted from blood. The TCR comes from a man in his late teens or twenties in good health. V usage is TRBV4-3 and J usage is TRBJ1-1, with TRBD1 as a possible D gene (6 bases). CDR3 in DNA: TGCGCCAGCAGCCAAGCTACAGGGTTAGGGAACACTGAAGCTTTCTTT. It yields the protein CASSQATGLGNTEAFF.